The clone carrying this TCR beta chain appeared many times. Antigen specificity is unknown. TCRdb re-derived calls from the reads in MiXCR, one entry per CDR3 protein. This table holds some 350,000 distinct CDR3 sequences, 18% found once. This specimen comes from a study of T cell repertoires in cytomegalovirus infection. At the level of the study: Matching HLA type and CMV infection were both indicated by public TCR beta signatures. Study outcomes and limitations: There were carriers of CMV plus the relevant HLA, and cumulative public TCR beta family frequency identified them.

The V gene lost 0 bases and the J gene lost 5 bases, with 5 bases spanning the gap. The germline CDR1 and CDR2 sequences are SGHAT and FQNNGV. The CDR3 spans 12 residues. The clonotype was recovered from a human donor in good health (CMV status not recorded). Some clones in this sample may be carry-over from other donors' samples. The rearrangement links TRBV11-2 to TRBJ2-7; D is uncertain. The sequencing sample was made of PBMCs. The CDR3 DNA sequence: TGTGCCAGCAGCTTAGATGCTAACGAGCAGTACTTC. This sequence encodes CASSLDANEQYF.